This note documents a single T cell receptor beta chain sequence. Its binding antigen is unknown. No much larger clonotype is one base removed from it; base qualities were not supplied. Library method: the immunoSEQ multiplex PCR assay. From the authors' description of their analysis: A statistical classification framework was developed to diagnose cytomegalovirus status using the catalog of TCR beta chain sequences. TCRdb retrieved this table from immuneACCESS and kept in-frame rearrangements only. Not all clones are present; in checked studies, unresolved V genes account for under half, and no reason is known for the remainder. The V and J calls and the clone size are those of that table, but D and trimming were determined from the DNA. The sample data list over 200,000 clones, and 80% to 90% of these were observed just once. Roughly 2% of the sample is in the top ten clones. The CDR3 spans 17 residues, from the cysteine through the phenylalanine. Only CDR3 DNA remains: 51 bases, in frame from the first base. V is trimmed back by 1 base and J by 0 bases, and the junction contains 9 bases that no gene match accounts for. According to the germline V gene, CDR1 reads SGDLS and CDR2 reads YYNGEE.

The donors were included in the validation cohort of roughly 120 subjects, a group kept apart from the roughly 670-subject first cohort. The sample comes from a study of cytomegalovirus exposure and HLA in healthy donors (dated by TCRdb to the late 2010s). Regarding the complete study: According to a later analysis, the approximately 120 validation repertoires were produced on the same platform as the 700 or so repertoires of the first cohort. The aim of the study was to test whether cataloging public T cell receptors could identify signatures of past pathogen exposure. Besides the first cohort of under 700 subjects, a separate validation cohort made up of over a hundred different subjects was used. To predict cytomegalovirus infection status, the study brought together high-throughput TCR immunosequencing, statistical association of individual TCRs with disease status, and machine learning.

The investigation overall reported the following: Of the cluster scores, roughly 93% were above 0 in a later analysis, which found that TCRs clustered in the first cohort also tended to co-occur in the approximately 130 validation repertoires. A later analysis had no HLA typing for the validation cohort, so co-occurrence there was scored across all 120 repertoires. A total of fewer than 200 TCR beta chains were listed by the study as associated with cytomegalovirus. The authors suggested that the approach could potentially be generalized to other disease states and immunological phenotypes. In both the original and validation cohorts, the classifier was reported to diagnose cytomegalovirus status with high specificity and sensitivity. Most TCR sequences were observed very rarely across donors, whereas some public TCRs were present in many individuals. In vitro tests confirmed that three of the cytomegalovirus-associated TCR beta chains recognize cytomegalovirus antigens.

Sequenced material: PBMCs. The rearranged segments are TRBV9 and TRBJ2-7, with 8 middle bases fitting TRBD2. This receptor was obtained from a woman in her late teens or twenties in good health and CMV-seropositive. The CDR3 amino acid sequence is: CASSVSGALAGSYEQYF. The sequenced DNA is TGTGCCAGCAGCGTATCAGGCGCCCTAGCGGGCTCCTACGAGCAGTACTTC.